The source of this T cell receptor (beta chain) is a study of neurological immune-mediated disorders. General study findings and limits: The study found no CDR3 amino acid sequences shared by expanded clones across subjects, suggesting private repertoires in all groups.

The team produced cDNA through 5'RACE using 10-nucleotide random UMIs. Via MiXCR, TCRdb re-called the 5' RACE reads, giving one row per CDR3 protein. Among 50,000 to 75,000 distinct CDR3 sequences listed, approximately 11% were seen once. On this clonotype: The target antigen is unknown. The DNA is omitted, as the CDR3 cannot be located on it reliably, and the CDR3 follows TCRdb's listing.

Per germline, CDR1 SGHTA and CDR2 FQGTGA. The CDR3 is 23 residues long, counting both termini. The chain is built from TRBV7-3 and TRBJ1-3; the table gives TRBD1 as D, unverified against the DNA. The sample comprised PBMCs. The sequence derives from a woman aged 55-69 years with HTLV-1-associated myelopathy (HAM/TSP). The CDR3 reads CASSSVGTGELFFGEGSGNTIYF.